A single sample is the source of the 9 T cell receptor beta chains below, sequenced in a study of CXCR3-negative and CXCR3-positive naive CD8 T cells. Study conclusions and caveats: Higher TRB CDR3 hydrophobicity marked CXCR3-positive naive cells relative to CXCR3-negative naive cells.

UMI-labeled 5' RACE TRB cDNA libraries were prepared from the cells. TCRdb re-called the 5' RACE reads; one entry per CDR3 protein, DNA not given. The sample is made up of 85,000 to 120,000 distinct CDR3 sequences, and the top ten hold 0.3% to 0.45% of it. Their antigens are not known. The sample was naive CXCR3+ CD8+ T cells from blood. The subset: CD45RO-CCR7+CD27+CD95- naive CD8+ T cells expressing CXCR3 (TNR3+). Receptors were obtained from a human donor in good health. Some clones in this sample may be carry-over from other donors' samples.

The chain couples TRBV12-3 or TRBV12-4 to TRBJ1-1; TCRdb's assignment of TRBD1 cannot be checked, as there is no DNA. The CDR3 contains 13 residues. This CDR3 is CASRAYRDTEAFF.

The chain carries TRBV2 and TRBJ1-1; without DNA, the TCRdb call of TRBD1 cannot be checked. In germline, CDR1 is SNHLY, CDR2 FYNNEI. The CDR3 covers 15 residues. CDR3 protein: CASSDQGRMNTEAFF.

CDR3 region: CASSLPRGSDEQFF. The genes are TRBV5-1 and TRBJ2-1; without DNA, the TCRdb call of TRBD2 cannot be checked. CDR3 size: 14 residues. Germline V gives CDR1 SGHRS, CDR2 YFSETQ.

The chain employs TRBV29-1 and TRBJ1-1; TCRdb's D call, TRBD1, is unchecked because there is no DNA. CDR1 and CDR2 from the germline V gene are SQVTM and ANQGSEA. The length of the CDR3 is 13 residues. CDR3 in amino acids: CSVDGGMNTEAFF.

This chain links TRBV3-1 with TRBJ2-3; TCRdb gives TRBD2 as the D gene, but with no DNA this cannot be confirmed. CDR1 and CDR2 from the germline V gene are LGHDT and YNNKEL (reference sequence). CDR3 length equals 17 residues. Here the CDR3 reads CASSQESPLAETDTQYF.

V is TRBV4-1 and J is TRBJ2-2. Per germline, CDR1 MGHRA and CDR2 YSYEKL. The CDR3 sequence is 13 residues long. The CDR3 is CASSQIEPGELFF.

The chain couples TRBV29-1 to TRBJ2-1; the TCRdb call, TRBD1, lacks DNA for checking. CDR1 is SQVTM, CDR2 ANQGSEA, per germline. This CDR3 spans 13 amino acids. CDR3 loop: CSVEAGDIDEQFF.

V is TRBV19 and J is TRBJ1-1; as DNA is missing, the TRBD1 call by TCRdb cannot be tested. The CDR3 is 16 amino acids. Germline lookup yields CDR1 LNHDA and CDR2 SQIVND (reference sequence). CDR3 amino acids: CASTIRDRGVGTEAFF.

The chain uses TRBV7-9 and TRBJ1-2; TCRdb names TRBD1, which stays unverified in the absence of DNA. From germline, CDR1 is SEHNR and CDR2 FQNEAQ (reference sequence). CDR3 length: 16 amino acids. The CDR3 loop reads CASSPAAPGVLYGYTF.